The count of the clone carrying this TCR beta chain is one. Antigen unknown. Other DNA sequences in this sample translate to the same CDR3. From CD4+ cells came CD45RA+ naive and CD45RA-negative memory subsets. The assay was immunoSEQ multiplex PCR, and TCRdb's table has in-frame clones only and misses some. The sample holds a few million clones; approximately 94% are singletons and the top ten take 0.11% to 0.15%. The entry originates in a study of shared clonotypes between healthy human individuals. The study's findings and limits: Larger richness was generally estimated for naive than memory subsets.

In germline, CDR1 is SNHLY, CDR2 FYNNEI. The CDR3 sequence is 12 residues long. The V end was cut by 8 bases, the J end by 0 bases, with 8 bases between. Sequencing used naive CD4+ T cells sorted from blood. Subset specified: CD45RA+ positively selected. The gene calls are TRBV2 and TRBJ2-7; no clear D gene. The TCR comes from a man younger than 35 in good health. The CDR3 bases are TGTGCCAGCCGAACTAACTCCTACGAGCAGTACTTC. Protein sequence: CASRTNSYEQYF.